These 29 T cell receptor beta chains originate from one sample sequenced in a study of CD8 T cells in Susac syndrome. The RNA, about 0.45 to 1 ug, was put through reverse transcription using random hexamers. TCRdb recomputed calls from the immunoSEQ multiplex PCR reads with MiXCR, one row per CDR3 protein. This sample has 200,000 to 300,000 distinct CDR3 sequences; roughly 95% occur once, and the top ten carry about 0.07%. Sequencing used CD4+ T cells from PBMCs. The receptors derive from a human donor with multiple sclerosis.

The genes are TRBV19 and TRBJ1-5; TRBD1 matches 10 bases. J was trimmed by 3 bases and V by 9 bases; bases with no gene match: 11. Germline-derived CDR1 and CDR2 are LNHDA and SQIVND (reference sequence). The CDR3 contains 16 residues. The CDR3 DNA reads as TGTGCCAGAGGGATCCGGGACAGGGGAATCAATCAGCCCCAGCATTTT. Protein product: CARGIRDRGINQPQHF. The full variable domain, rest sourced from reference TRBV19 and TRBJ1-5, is DGGITQSPKYLFRKEGQNVTLSCEQNLNHDAMYWYRQDPGQGLRLIYYSQIVNDFQKGDIAEGYSVSREKKESFPLTVTSAQKNPTAFYLCARGIRDRGINQPQHFGDGTRLSIL.

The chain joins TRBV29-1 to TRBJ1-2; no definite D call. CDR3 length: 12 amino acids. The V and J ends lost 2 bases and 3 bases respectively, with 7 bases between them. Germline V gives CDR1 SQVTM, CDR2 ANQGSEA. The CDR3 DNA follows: TGCAGCGTTGAACCGCCAGACTATGGCTACACCTTC. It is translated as CSVEPPDYGYTF.

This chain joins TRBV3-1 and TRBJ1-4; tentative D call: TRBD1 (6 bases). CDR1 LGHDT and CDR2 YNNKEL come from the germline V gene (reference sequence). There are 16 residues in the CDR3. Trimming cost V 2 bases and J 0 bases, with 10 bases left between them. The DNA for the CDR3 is TGTGCCAGCAGCCAAAGGTGGACAGCAACTAATGAAAAACTGTTTTTT. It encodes CASSQRWTATNEKLFF.

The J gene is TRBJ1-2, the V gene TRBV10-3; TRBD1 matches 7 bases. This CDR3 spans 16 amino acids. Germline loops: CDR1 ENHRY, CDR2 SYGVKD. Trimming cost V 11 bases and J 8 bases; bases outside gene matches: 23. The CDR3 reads CAGRRSMRQGGGGYTF. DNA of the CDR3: TGTGCCGGCCGCCGTAGCATGAGACAGGGTGGAGGAGGCTACACCTTC.

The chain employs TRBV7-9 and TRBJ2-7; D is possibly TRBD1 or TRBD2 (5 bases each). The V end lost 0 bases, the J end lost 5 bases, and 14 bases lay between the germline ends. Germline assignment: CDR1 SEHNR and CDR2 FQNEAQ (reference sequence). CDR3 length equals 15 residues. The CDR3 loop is CASSLAVGVGDEQYF. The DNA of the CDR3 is TGTGCCAGCAGCTTAGCGGTAGGGGTGGGGGACGAGCAGTACTTC.

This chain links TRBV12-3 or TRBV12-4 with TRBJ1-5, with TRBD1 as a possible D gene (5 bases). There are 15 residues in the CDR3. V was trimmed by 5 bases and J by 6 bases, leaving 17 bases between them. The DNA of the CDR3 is TGTGCCAGCAGTCCCACCCAGGGTGGCGGTCAGCCCCAGCATTTT. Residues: CASSPTQGGGQPQHF.

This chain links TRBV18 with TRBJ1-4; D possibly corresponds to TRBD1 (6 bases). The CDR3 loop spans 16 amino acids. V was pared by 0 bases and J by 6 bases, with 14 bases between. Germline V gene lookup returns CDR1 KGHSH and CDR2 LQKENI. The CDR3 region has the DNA TGTGCCAGCTCACCACCCCAACAGGGTGTCGATGAAAAACTGTTTTTT. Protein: CASSPPQQGVDEKLFF.

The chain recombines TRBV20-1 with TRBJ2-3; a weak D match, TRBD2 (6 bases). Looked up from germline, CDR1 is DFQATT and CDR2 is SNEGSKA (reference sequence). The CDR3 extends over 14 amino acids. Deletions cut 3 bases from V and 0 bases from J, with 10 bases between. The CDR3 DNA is TGCAGTGCTAGCGGTGGGGGGAGCACAGATACGCAGTATTTT. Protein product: CSASGGGSTDTQYF.

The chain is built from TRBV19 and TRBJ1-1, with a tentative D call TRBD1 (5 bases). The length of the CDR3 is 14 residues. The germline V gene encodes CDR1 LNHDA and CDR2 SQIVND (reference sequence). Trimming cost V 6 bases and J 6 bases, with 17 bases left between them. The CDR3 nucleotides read TGTGCCAGTAGCCGAGGGGTAGAGAGTTCTGAAGCTTTCTTT. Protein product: CASSRGVESSEAFF.

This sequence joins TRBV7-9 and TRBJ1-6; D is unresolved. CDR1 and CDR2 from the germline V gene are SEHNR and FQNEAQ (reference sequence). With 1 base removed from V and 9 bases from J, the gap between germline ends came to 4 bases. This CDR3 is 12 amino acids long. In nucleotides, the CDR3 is TGTGCCAGCAGCTTAGATGTTTCACCCCTCCACTTT. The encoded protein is CASSLDVSPLHF.

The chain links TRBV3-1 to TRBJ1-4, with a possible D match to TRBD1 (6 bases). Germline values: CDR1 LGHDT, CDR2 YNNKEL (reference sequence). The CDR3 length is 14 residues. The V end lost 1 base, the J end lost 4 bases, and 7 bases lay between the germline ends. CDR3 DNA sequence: TGTGCCAGCAGCCAAGGGACAGATAATGAAAAACTGTTTTTT. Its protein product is CASSQGTDNEKLFF.

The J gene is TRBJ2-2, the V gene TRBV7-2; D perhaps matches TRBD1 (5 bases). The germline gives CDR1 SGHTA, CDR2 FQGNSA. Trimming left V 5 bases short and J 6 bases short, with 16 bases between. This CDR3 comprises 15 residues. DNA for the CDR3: TGTGCCAGCAGCCAAAGGGGTTCCTTCCCCGGGGAGCTGTTTTTT. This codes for CASSQRGSFPGELFF.

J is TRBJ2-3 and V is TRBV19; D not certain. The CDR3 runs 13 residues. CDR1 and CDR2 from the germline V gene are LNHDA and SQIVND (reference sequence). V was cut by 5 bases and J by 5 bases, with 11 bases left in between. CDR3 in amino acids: CASSENRGDTQYF. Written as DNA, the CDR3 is TGTGCCAGTAGTGAAAACAGAGGAGATACGCAGTATTTT.

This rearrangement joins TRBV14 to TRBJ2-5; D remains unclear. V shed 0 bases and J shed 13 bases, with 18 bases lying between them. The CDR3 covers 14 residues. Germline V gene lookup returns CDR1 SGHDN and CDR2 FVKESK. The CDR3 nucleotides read TGTGCCAGCAGCCAAGATTTGGGCGCCGGGTTGAGGTACTTC. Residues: CASSQDLGAGLRYF. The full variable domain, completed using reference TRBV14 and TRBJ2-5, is EAGVTQFPSHSVIEKGQTVTLRCDPISGHDNLYWYRRVMGKEIKFLLHFVKESKQDESGMPNNRFLAERTGGTYSTLKVQPAELEDSGVYFCASSQDLGAGLRYFGPGTRLLVL.

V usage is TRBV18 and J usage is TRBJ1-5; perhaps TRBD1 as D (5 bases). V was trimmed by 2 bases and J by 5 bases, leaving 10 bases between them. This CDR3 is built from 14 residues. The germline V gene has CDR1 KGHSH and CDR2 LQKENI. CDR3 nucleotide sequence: TGTGCCAGCTCACCATCAGGGAGGGATCAGCCCCAGCATTTT. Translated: CASSPSGRDQPQHF. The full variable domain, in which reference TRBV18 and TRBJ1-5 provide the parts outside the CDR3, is NAGVMQNPRHLVRRRGQEARLRCSPMKGHSHVYWYRQLPEEGLKFMVYLQKENIIDESGMPKERFSAEFPKEGPSILRIQQVVRGDSAAYFCASSPSGRDQPQHFGDGTRLSIL.

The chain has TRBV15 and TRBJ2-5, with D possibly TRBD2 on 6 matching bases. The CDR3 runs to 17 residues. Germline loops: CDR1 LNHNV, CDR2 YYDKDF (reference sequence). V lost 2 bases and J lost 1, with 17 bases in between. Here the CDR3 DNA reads TGTGCCACCAGCAGAAATCCCGCCCGGGACTTCCAAGAGACCCAGTACTTC. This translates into CATSRNPARDFQETQYF. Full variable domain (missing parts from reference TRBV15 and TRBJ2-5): DAMVIQNPRYQVTQFGKPVTLSCSQTLNHNVMYWYQQKSSQAPKLLFHYYDKDFNNEADTPDNFQSRRPNTSFCFLDIRSPGLGDTAMYLCATSRNPARDFQETQYFGPGTRLLVL.

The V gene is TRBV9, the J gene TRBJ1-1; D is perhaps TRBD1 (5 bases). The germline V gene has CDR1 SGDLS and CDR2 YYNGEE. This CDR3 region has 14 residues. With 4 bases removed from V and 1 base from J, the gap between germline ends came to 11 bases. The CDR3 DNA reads TGTGCCAGCAGCCCTATGGGGGGGAACACTGAAGCTTTCTTT. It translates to CASSPMGGNTEAFF.

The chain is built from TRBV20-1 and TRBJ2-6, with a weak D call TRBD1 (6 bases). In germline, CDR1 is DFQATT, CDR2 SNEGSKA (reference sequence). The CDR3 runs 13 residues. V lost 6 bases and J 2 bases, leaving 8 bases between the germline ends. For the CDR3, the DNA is TGCAGTGCCCGGACAGCTGGGGCCAACGTCCTGACTTTC. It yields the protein CSARTAGANVLTF.

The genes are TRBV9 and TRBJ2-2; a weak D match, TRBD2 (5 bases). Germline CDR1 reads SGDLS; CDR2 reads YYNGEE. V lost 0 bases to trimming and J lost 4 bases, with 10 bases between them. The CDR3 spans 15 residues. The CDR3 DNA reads TGTGCCAGCAGCGTAGGTCCTAGCTCCACCGGGGAGCTGTTTTTT. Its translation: CASSVGPSSTGELFF.

Written as DNA, the CDR3 is TGTGCCACCCAGACACCAGGGCCAAATCAGCCCCAGCATTTT. Residues: CATQTPGPNQPQHF. The gene calls are TRBV6-2 or TRBV6-3 and TRBJ1-5; possibly TRBD1 for D (5 bases). There are 14 residues in the CDR3. Trimming removed 10 bases at V and 4 bases at J, with 17 bases between. Per the germline V gene, CDR1 is MNHEY and CDR2 is SVGEGT.

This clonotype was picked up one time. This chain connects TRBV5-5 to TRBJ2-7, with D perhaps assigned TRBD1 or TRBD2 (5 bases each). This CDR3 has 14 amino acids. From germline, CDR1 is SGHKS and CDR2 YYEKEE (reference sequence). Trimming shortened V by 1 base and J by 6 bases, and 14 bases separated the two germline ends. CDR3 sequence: CASSLSGLRGEQYF. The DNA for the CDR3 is TGTGCCAGCAGCTTGTCGGGGCTCCGGGGCGAGCAGTACTTC. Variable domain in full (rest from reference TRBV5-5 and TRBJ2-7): DAGVTQSPTHLIKTRGQQVTLRCSPISGHKSVSWYQQVLGQGPQFIFQYYEKEERGRGNFPDRFSARQFPNYSSELNVNALLLGDSALYLCASSLSGLRGEQYFGPGTRLTVT.

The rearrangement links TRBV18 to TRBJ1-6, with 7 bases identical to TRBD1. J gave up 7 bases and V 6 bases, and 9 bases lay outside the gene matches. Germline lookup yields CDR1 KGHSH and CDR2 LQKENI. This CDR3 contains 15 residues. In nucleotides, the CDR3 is TGTGCCAGCTCCAGGGGACAGCCGACAAATTCACCCCTCCACTTT. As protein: CASSRGQPTNSPLHF.

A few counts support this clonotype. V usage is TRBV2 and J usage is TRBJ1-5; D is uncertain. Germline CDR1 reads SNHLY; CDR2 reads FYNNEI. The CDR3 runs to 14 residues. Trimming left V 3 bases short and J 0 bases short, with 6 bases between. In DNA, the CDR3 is TGTGCCAGCAGTGACAGTCATAGCAATCAGCCCCAGCATTTT. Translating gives CASSDSHSNQPQHF.

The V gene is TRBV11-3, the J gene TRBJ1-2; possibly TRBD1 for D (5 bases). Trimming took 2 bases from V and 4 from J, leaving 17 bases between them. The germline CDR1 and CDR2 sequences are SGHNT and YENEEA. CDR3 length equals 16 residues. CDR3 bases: TGTGCCAGCAGCTTAAGGGATCGATTGGGGCTCTATGGCTACACCTTC. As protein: CASSLRDRLGLYGYTF.

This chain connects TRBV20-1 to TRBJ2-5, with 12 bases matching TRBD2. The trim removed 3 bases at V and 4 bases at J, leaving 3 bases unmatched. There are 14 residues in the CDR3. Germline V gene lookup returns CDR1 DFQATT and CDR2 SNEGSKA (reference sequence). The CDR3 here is CSASRLAGAETQYF. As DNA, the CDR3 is TGCAGTGCTAGCCGACTAGCGGGGGCAGAGACCCAGTACTTC.

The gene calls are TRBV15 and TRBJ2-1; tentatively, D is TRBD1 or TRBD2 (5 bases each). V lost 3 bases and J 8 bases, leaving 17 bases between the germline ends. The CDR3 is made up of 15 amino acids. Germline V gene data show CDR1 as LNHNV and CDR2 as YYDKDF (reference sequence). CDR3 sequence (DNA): TGTGCCACCAGCAGGGTTCGGGGCTTTATCGATGAGCAGTTCTTC. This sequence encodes CATSRVRGFIDEQFF. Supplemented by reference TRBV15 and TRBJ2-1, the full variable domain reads DAMVIQNPRYQVTQFGKPVTLSCSQTLNHNVMYWYQQKSSQAPKLLFHYYDKDFNNEADTPDNFQSRRPNTSFCFLDIRSPGLGDTAMYLCATSRVRGFIDEQFFGPGTRLTVL.

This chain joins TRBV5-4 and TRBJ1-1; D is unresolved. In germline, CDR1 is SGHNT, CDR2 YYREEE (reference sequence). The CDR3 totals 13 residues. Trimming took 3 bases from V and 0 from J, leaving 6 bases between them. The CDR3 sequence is CASSSHLNTEAFF. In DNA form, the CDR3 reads TGTGCCAGCAGCTCCCACCTGAACACTGAAGCTTTCTTT.

This CDR3 is CASSLGDDSYTF. The CDR3 nucleotides read TGTGCCAGCAGCTTAGGGGACGATTCCTACACCTTC. The rearrangement joins TRBV27 to TRBJ1-2; D may be TRBD1 (5 bases). Trimming removed 6 bases from V and 10 bases from J, with 15 bases in between. There are 12 residues in the CDR3. Germline V CDR1 and CDR2: MNHEY, SMNVEV (reference sequence).

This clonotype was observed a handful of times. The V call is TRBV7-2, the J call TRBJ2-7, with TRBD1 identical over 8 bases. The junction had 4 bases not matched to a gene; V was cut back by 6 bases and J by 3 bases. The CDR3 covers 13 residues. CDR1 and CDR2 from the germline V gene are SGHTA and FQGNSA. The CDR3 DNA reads TGTGCCAGCAGTCACGGACAGGGCTACGAGCAGTACTTC. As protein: CASSHGQGYEQYF.